The next 4 T cell receptor beta chains were all read from a single sample in a study of blood T cells in healthy people across ages. PCR was performed a second time for about 7 to 11 cycles using a sample-barcoded 5' primer and a J-beta primer mix. MiXCR, applied by TCRdb to the 5' RACE reads, yields one record per CDR3 protein. The sample includes roughly 800,000 distinct CDR3 sequences, 20% to 25% seen only once; the top ten take 3% to 4.5%. These data were likewise used in another study, on T cells of mothers and their children.

Sequencing was done on a sample of blood. The receptor set was obtained from a boy younger than 18 in good health.

In this sample, this clonotype turned up a few times. CDR3 bases: TGTGCCAGCAGCGTAGATAGCGGGAGGGCCTCGGAGACCCAGTACTTC. Translated: CASSVDSGRASETQYF. The gene calls are TRBV9 and TRBJ2-5; 11 nucleotides agree with TRBD2. The CDR3 totals 16 residues. With 0 bases clipped from V and 5 bases from J, the junction kept 6 bases outside the gene matches. Germline CDR1 SGDLS, CDR2 YYNGEE.

CDR3 amino acids: CSATVAWGNQPQHF. In nucleotides, the CDR3 is TGCAGTGCCACCGTCGCGTGGGGCAATCAGCCCCAGCATTTT. V and J are TRBV20-1 and TRBJ1-5, with D unresolved. This CDR3 is built from 14 residues. In germline, CDR1 is DFQATT, CDR2 SNEGSKA (reference sequence). Trimming removed 6 bases from V and 2 bases from J, with 14 bases in between.

This clonotype was found a few times. V and J are TRBV6-2 or TRBV6-3 and TRBJ2-7; D possibly matches TRBD1 or TRBD2 (5 bases each). Germline V gene sequence: CDR1 MNHEY, CDR2 SVGEGT. CDR3 length equals 15 residues. Trimming left V 2 bases short and J 4 bases short, with 15 bases between. The CDR3 here is CASSYLGVNSYEQYF. As DNA, the CDR3 is TGTGCCAGCAGTTACCTGGGGGTAAACAGTTACGAGCAGTACTTC.

This clonotype was recorded many times. V and J are TRBV7-2 and TRBJ1-1, with D unresolved. Germline V gene lookup returns CDR1 SGHTA and CDR2 FQGNSA. The CDR3 is made up of 13 amino acids. V shed 4 bases and J shed 0 bases, with 6 bases lying between them. Here the CDR3 reads CASSSRMNTEAFF. CDR3 nucleotide sequence: TGTGCCAGCAGCTCACGGATGAACACTGAAGCTTTCTTT.